One sample yielded the 3 T cell receptor beta chains listed below, sequenced in a study of T cell responses to AZD1222 COVID-19 vaccine (dated by TCRdb to the early 2020s). The library was generated by the immunoSEQ multiplex PCR assay. TCRdb provides this immuneACCESS table in a form limited to in-frame rearrangements. Some clones are lacking; in checked studies, under half of them reflect an unresolved V gene, and why the rest are absent is not known. A total of around 140,000 clones appear in this sample, over 90% of them only once. The ten largest clones capture 1.5% to 2% of the sample. The time point label for this specimen denotes: baseline before first vaccination. Sequencing used peripheral blood, obtained on day 0 of AZD1222 vaccination. Receptors originate from an adult in good health.

The chain is built from TRBV7-9 and TRBJ2-7; 7 bases map to TRBD2. This CDR3 is built from 13 residues. The V and J ends lost 2 bases and 4 bases, in that order; junction bases with no gene match: 2. Germline V CDR1 and CDR2: SEHNR, FQNEAQ (reference sequence). This CDR3 reads CASSLNGRYEQYF. The CDR3 nucleotides read TGTGCCAGCAGCTTAAACGGGAGGTACGAGCAGTACTTC. The whole variable domain, remainder taken from reference TRBV7-9 and TRBJ2-7, is DTGVSQNPRHKITKRGQNVTFRCDPISEHNRLYWYRQTLGQGPEFLTYFQNEAQLEKSRLLSDRFSAERPKGSFSTLEIQRTEQGDSAMYLCASSLNGRYEQYFGPGTRLTVT.

The chain joins TRBV10-3 to TRBJ2-1, with no clear D. Germline V CDR1 and CDR2: ENHRY, SYGVKD. V was cut by 6 bases and J by 5 bases, with 17 bases left in between. The length of the CDR3 is 15 residues. The CDR3 DNA reads TGTGCCATCAGAGGCCGAGACGGGTTTAACAATGAGCAGTTCTTC. Residues: CAIRGRDGFNNEQFF.

The chain recombines TRBV19 with TRBJ2-1; 8 bases match TRBD2. Germline V CDR1 and CDR2: LNHDA, SQIVND (reference sequence). The CDR3 length is 15 residues. V gave up 6 bases and J gave up 4 bases; unmatched junction bases: 8. The CDR3 here is CASSLERESYNEQFF. The DNA for the CDR3 is TGTGCCAGTAGCCTCGAGCGGGAGTCTTACAATGAGCAGTTCTTC.